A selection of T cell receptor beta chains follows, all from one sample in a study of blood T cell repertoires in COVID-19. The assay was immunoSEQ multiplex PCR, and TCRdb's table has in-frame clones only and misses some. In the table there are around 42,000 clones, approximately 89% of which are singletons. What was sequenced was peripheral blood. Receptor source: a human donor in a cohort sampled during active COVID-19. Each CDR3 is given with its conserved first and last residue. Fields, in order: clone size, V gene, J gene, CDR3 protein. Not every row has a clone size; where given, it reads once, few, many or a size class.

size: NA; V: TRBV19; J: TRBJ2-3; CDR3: CASSPGGAGGYPDTQYF
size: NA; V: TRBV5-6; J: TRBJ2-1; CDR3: CASSLVGGDEQFF
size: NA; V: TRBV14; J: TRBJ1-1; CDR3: CASSQGRGTEAFF
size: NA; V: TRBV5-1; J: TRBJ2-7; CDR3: CASSSGTTTSYEQYF
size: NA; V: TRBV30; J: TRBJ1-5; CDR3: CASAGGLGEPQHF
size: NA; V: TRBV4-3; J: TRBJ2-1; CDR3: CASSQDRTSGGRSNEQFF
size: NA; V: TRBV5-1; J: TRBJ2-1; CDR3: CASSLRTGGSSYNEQFF
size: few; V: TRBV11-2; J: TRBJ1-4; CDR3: CASSFGQTGLYEKLFF
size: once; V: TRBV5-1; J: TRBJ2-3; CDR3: CASGDPGSTDTQYF
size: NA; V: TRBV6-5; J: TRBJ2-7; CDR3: CAIRRQGGHEQYF
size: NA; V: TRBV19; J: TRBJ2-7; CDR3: CASSGTSGRINEQYF
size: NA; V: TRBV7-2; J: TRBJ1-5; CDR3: CASSFRQGDQPQHF
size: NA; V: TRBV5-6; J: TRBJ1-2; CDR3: CASHQGNYGYTF
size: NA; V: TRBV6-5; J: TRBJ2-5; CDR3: CASRYQAGEETQYF
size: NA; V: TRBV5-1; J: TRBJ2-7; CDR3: CASSLRSGGAGEQYF
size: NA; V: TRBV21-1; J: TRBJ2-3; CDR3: CASSSRLYGVHYTQYF
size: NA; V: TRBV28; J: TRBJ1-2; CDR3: CASSLRQGGYYGYTF
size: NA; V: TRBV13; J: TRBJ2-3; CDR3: CASSPHTDTQYF
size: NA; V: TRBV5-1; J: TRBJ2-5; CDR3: CASSLATGTSGAETQYF
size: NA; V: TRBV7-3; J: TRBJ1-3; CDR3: CASSLQGKAGNTIYF
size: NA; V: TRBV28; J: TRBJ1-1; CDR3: CASTGWYTEAFF
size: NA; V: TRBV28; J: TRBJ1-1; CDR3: CASSGRRGAFF
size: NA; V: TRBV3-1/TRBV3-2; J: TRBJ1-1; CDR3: CASRQGARTEAFF
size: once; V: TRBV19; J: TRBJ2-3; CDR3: CASSTLGQVTDTQYF
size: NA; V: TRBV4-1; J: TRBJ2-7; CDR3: CASSHGTGYEQYF
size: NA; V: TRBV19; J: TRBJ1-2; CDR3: CASSWGQASYGYTF
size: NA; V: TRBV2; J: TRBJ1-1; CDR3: CASRTPGRVNTEAFF
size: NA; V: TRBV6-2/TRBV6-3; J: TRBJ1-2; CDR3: CASSYRQGGIYGYTF
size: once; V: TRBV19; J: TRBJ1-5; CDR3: CASSSGQGGQPQHF
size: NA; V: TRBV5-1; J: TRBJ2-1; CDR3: CASSPGNEQFF
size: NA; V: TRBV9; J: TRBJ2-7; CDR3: CASSGTSGRSEQYF
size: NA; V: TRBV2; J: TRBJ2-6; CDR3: CASSTGQAGANVLTF
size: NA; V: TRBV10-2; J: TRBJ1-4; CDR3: CASSPSQGGEKLFF
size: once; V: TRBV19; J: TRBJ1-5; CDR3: CASNSDSGNQPQHF
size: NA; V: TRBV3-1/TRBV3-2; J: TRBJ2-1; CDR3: CASSQGGLPYNEQFF
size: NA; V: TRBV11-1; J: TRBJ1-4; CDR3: CASSLTDLKSKLFF
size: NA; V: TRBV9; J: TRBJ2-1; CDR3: CASSVAGGSYNEQFF
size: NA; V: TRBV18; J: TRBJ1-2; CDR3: CASSPQGQGVGYTF
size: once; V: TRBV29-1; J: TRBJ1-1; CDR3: CSVRRGSNTEAFF